The next 30 T cell receptor beta chains were all read from a single sample in a study of beta chain features in type 1 diabetes. For these TCRs, the target antigens are not known. Findings and caveats of the study: Type 1 diabetes patients had TCRB CDR3s that were shorter (moderately but significantly so) in all four CD4+ subsets.

The isolated RNA, all of it, was reverse transcribed, so expressed TCRB transcripts were what got sequenced. Data came from immunoSEQ multiplex PCR; TCRdb stores just in-frame clones and leaves some out. This table holds over 300,000 clones, approximately 9.9% found once. The sample consisted of central memory CD4+ T cells from blood. These receptors came from a man aged 25 to 40 with type 1 diabetes.

This clone was seen at least ten times. Other DNA sequences within the sample encode an identical CDR3. CDR3 nucleotide sequence: TGTGCTAGTGGCCCCGGTCGGGGACCGAACACCGGGGAGCTGTTTTTT. As protein: CASGPGRGPNTGELFF. The chain links TRBV12-5 to TRBJ2-2; D possibly matches TRBD1 or TRBD2 (5 bases each). Trimming shortened V by 6 bases and J by 0 bases, and 14 bases separated the two germline ends. The length of the CDR3 is 16 residues. Germline V lookup: CDR1 LGHNT, CDR2 FRNRAP.

Only one count was recorded for this clone. The rearrangement joins TRBV7-2 to TRBJ2-3; D perhaps matches TRBD1 (6 bases). This CDR3 is 15 amino acids long. Germline V gene sequence: CDR1 SGHTA, CDR2 FQGNSA. Trimming took 0 bases from V and 3 from J, leaving 10 bases between them. For the CDR3, the DNA is TGTGCCAGCAGCTTAGCGGGGGCGGGTACAGATACGCAGTATTTT. Amino acids: CASSLAGAGTDTQYF.

This clone was recorded a few times. The rearrangement uses TRBV6-5 and TRBJ2-1, with TRBD2 matching 10 bases. J lost 8 bases, V lost 5 bases, and 9 bases had no gene match. The germline CDR1 and CDR2 sequences are MNHEY and SVGAGI. CDR3 length: 15 amino acids. The DNA for the CDR3 is TGTGCCAGCAGTCTCGAGCGGGGGGGCACGGATGAGCAGTTCTTC. It yields the protein CASSLERGGTDEQFF.

A few counts support this clone. J is TRBJ2-3 and V is TRBV10-3; D is possibly TRBD2 (6 bases). V was shortened by 6 bases and J by 0 bases, with 13 bases between the two germline ends. CDR1 and CDR2 from the germline V gene are ENHRY and SYGVKD. The CDR3 spans 15 residues. CDR3 in DNA: TGTGCCATCAGGCCGGGACTCCAAAGCACAGATACGCAGTATTTT. Encoded protein: CAIRPGLQSTDTQYF.

There are a few counts of this clone. The CDR3 DNA reads TGTGCCAGCAGTTACTCCGCTCGAGCTGGAAACATTCAGTACTTC. It codes for CASSYSARAGNIQYF. The chain is built from TRBV6-6 and TRBJ2-4, with D unresolved. The CDR3 extends over 15 amino acids. Germline V gene data show CDR1 as MNHNY and CDR2 as SVGAGI (reference sequence). Deletions cut 0 bases from V and 6 bases from J, with 12 bases between.

This clone was detected many times. The chain combines TRBV10-2 with TRBJ1-1; D unresolved. Between the trimmed V and J ends, which lost 4 bases and 1 base, there was a span of 10 bases. CDR3 length: 14 amino acids. Germline V gene sequence: CDR1 WSHSY, CDR2 SAAADI. The CDR3 DNA reads TGCGCCAGCAGTGTATCAGGTGGGAACACTGAAGCTTTCTTT. It translates to CASSVSGGNTEAFF.

The rearrangement joins TRBV5-1 to TRBJ1-1; D is possibly TRBD1 (6 bases). CDR1 and CDR2 from the germline V gene are SGHRS and YFSETQ. Trimming left V 0 bases short and J 4 bases short, with 19 bases between. This CDR3 contains 17 residues. CDR3 DNA: TGCGCCAGCAGCTTGGCTCAGGGGCAGGATGCTGGCACTGAAGCTTTCTTT. Translation: CASSLAQGQDAGTEAFF.

This clone turned up a few times. The chain is built from TRBV23-1 and TRBJ1-1; maybe TRBD1 (6 bases). TRBV23-1 is annotated as an ORF whose role is uncertain. CDR3 length: 13 amino acids. Trimming took 8 bases from V and 11 from J, leaving 21 bases between them. CDR3 coding DNA: TGCGCCAGCGCTGGACAGCGGTTCTGGGTGGCTTTCTTT. Translation gives CASAGQRFWVAFF.

The rearrangement joins TRBV5-6 to TRBJ2-5; TRBD1 matches 7 bases. The last part of the DNA fits TRBJ2-7 better; the J call may be wrong. CDR3 length equals 14 residues. The germline V gene has CDR1 SGHDT and CDR2 YYEEEE. The CDR3 sequence is CASSSPGTAYEQYF. The CDR3 DNA follows: TGTGCCAGCAGCTCCCCTGGGACAGCCTACGAGCAGTACTTC.

CDR3 region: CASSPGIYGTNEGYTF. CDR3 DNA: TGTGCCAGCAGTCCAGGTATCTACGGTACCAACGAGGGCTACACCTTC. The rearrangement uses TRBV7-9 and TRBJ1-2; D unclear. With 6 bases removed from V and 8 bases from J, the gap between germline ends came to 25 bases. Germline loops: CDR1 SEHNR, CDR2 FQNEAQ (reference sequence). This CDR3 has 16 amino acids.

Details on this clone: In the same sample, other DNA sequences code for this CDR3. The chain has TRBV14 and TRBJ2-5; 13 nucleotides match TRBD2. This CDR3 has 15 amino acids. The trim removed 4 bases at V and 6 bases at J, leaving 5 bases unmatched. Germline V lookup: CDR1 SGHDN, CDR2 FVKESK. The CDR3 coding sequence is TGTGCCAGCAGCCCGGGACTAGCGGGGAGGAAGACCCAGTACTTC. It yields the protein CASSPGLAGRKTQYF.

The chain uses TRBV27 and TRBJ1-5; D call uncertain. The CDR3 length is 14 residues. In germline, CDR1 is MNHEY, CDR2 SMNVEV (reference sequence). V was shortened by 3 bases and J by 0 bases, with 6 bases between the two germline ends. The CDR3 protein is CASSFLSSNQPQHF. The CDR3 region has the DNA TGTGCCAGCAGTTTTTTGTCTAGCAATCAGCCCCAGCATTTT.

This clone was observed a handful of times. V gene TRBV29-1 combines with J gene TRBJ2-3; TRBD2 aligns across 9 bases. CDR1 and CDR2 (germline): SQVTM, ANQGSEA. V lost 7 bases and J lost 0; bases outside the gene matches: 17. The length of the CDR3 is 18 residues. The CDR3 spells CSATFLVAGALSTDTQYF. The CDR3 region has the DNA TGCAGCGCTACCTTTTTGGTAGCGGGGGCCCTTAGCACAGATACGCAGTATTTT.

The V gene is TRBV19, the J gene TRBJ1-6; unclear D gene. This CDR3 contains 14 residues. In germline, CDR1 is LNHDA, CDR2 SQIVND (reference sequence). V shed 2 bases and J shed 7 bases, with 9 bases lying between them. The CDR3 nucleotides read TGTGCCAGTAGTATAAAGTACGGGAATTCACCCCTCCACTTT. Residues: CASSIKYGNSPLHF.

The chain links TRBV7-9 to TRBJ1-2; 7 bases agree with TRBD1. The CDR3 spans 13 residues. Losses at the gene ends were 3 bases for V and 7 bases for J; bases not matched to a gene: 5. Germline-derived CDR1 and CDR2 are SEHNR and FQNEAQ (reference sequence). The CDR3, as DNA: TGTGCCAGCAGCTTTGCGCAGGGGGTTGGCTACACCTTC. It translates to CASSFAQGVGYTF.

This clone was observed a handful of times. This rearrangement joins TRBV10-3 to TRBJ2-7, with TRBD2 matching 8 bases. The germline CDR1 and CDR2 sequences are ENHRY and SYGVKD. The CDR3 extends over 15 amino acids. J gave up 2 bases and V 5 bases, and 8 bases lay outside the gene matches. The CDR3 loop reads CAISNILLAAYEQYF. CDR3 nucleotide sequence: TGTGCCATCAGTAATATTTTACTAGCGGCCTACGAGCAGTACTTC.

This clone came up a few times. For the CDR3, the DNA is TGCGCCAGCAGCCAAGACGTTTCGGGACGGGTAGGAGCTAACTATGGCTACACCTTC. Translating gives CASSQDVSGRVGANYGYTF. The chain carries TRBV4-3 and TRBJ1-2, with a weak D call TRBD1 (5 bases). The germline V and J ends were trimmed by 0 bases and 0 bases, with 20 bases remaining between them. The CDR3 covers 19 residues. Germline assignment: CDR1 LGHNA and CDR2 YSLEER.

The V gene is TRBV7-9, the J gene TRBJ2-2, with TRBD1 matching over 8 bases. Unmatched junction bases numbered 5, after V lost 1 base and J lost 7 bases. Germline assignment: CDR1 SEHNR and CDR2 FQNEAQ (reference sequence). The CDR3 contains 15 residues. CDR3 nucleotides: TGTGCCAGCAGCTTAGTTCCGACAGGGGTCGGGGAGCTGTTTTTT. Translating it yields CASSLVPTGVGELFF.

This clone appeared a few times. V is TRBV9 and J is TRBJ1-2, with D perhaps matching TRBD1 (5 bases). The ends were cut back, 3 bases at V and 7 bases at J, with 13 bases in the middle. This CDR3 has 13 residues. Germline lookup yields CDR1 SGDLS and CDR2 YYNGEE. CDR3 sequence: CASSAGEGIGYTF. CDR3 DNA sequence: TGTGCCAGCAGCGCCGGAGAGGGGATTGGCTACACCTTC.

The chain links TRBV28 to TRBJ2-7; possibly TRBD2 for D (5 bases). CDR3 length: 15 amino acids. The V end lost 6 bases, the J end lost 1 base, and 16 bases lay between the germline ends. Germline loops: CDR1 MDHEN, CDR2 SYDVKM. As DNA, the CDR3 is TGTGCCAGCAGACCGCCCAGTCCGGGATCCTACGAGCAGTACTTC. Translation: CASRPPSPGSYEQYF.

The genes are TRBV5-6 and TRBJ1-1; TRBD1 is a possible D gene (5 bases). The CDR3 is 13 residues long. Trimming removed 4 bases at V and 1 base at J, with 8 bases between. Germline lookup yields CDR1 SGHDT and CDR2 YYEEEE. The CDR3 sequence is CASSPTGNTEAFF. The CDR3 nucleotides are TGTGCCAGCAGCCCCACAGGGAACACTGAAGCTTTCTTT.

In its sample, this clone was seen a few times. The V gene is TRBV19, the J gene TRBJ2-3, with 7 bases that match TRBD1. Germline CDR1 is LNHDA and CDR2 is SQIVND (reference sequence). V lost 9 bases, J lost 2 bases, and 5 bases stayed unmatched. The CDR3 extends over 13 amino acids. The CDR3 is CASRDSHTDTQYF. CDR3 in DNA: TGTGCCAGCCGGGACAGCCACACAGATACGCAGTATTTT. The variable domain in full, with the rest retrieved from reference TRBV19 and TRBJ2-3, is DGGITQSPKYLFRKEGQNVTLSCEQNLNHDAMYWYRQDPGQGLRLIYYSQIVNDFQKGDIAEGYSVSREKKESFPLTVTSAQKNPTAFYLCASRDSHTDTQYFGPGTRLTVL.

The gene calls are TRBV7-9 and TRBJ1-6; perhaps TRBD1 as D (6 bases). The germline gives CDR1 SEHNR, CDR2 FQNEAQ (reference sequence). The V end was cut by 7 bases, the J end by 9 bases, with 10 bases between. The CDR3 runs to 12 residues. CDR3 nucleotides: TGTGCCAGCAAGGGGGAGGGTTCACCCCTCCACTTT. Translation: CASKGEGSPLHF.

In this sample, this clone turned up many times. The rearrangement links TRBV15 to TRBJ2-3; 7 bases map to TRBD2. This CDR3 contains 12 residues. Germline-derived CDR1 and CDR2 are LNHNV and YYDKDF (reference sequence). The V segment lost 8 bases and the J segment 3 bases; nucleotides outside the gene matches: 2. The CDR3 DNA follows: TGTGCCACCGAAGCGGGAACAGATACGCAGTATTTT. It translates to CATEAGTDTQYF.

The genes are TRBV7-2 and TRBJ2-1; D may correspond to TRBD1 or TRBD2 (5 bases each). Germline CDR1 SGHTA, CDR2 FQGNSA. Trimming took off 3 bases at V and 11 bases at J, with 11 bases between the two ends. The CDR3 sequence is 12 residues long. CDR3 region: CASSFPGTKQFF. In DNA form, the CDR3 reads TGTGCCAGCAGCTTCCCCGGGACGAAGCAGTTCTTC.

This chain links TRBV2 with TRBJ2-4, with D tentatively TRBD1 (5 bases). V lost 1 base to trimming and J lost 0 bases, with 7 bases between them. There are 15 residues in the CDR3. In germline, CDR1 is SNHLY, CDR2 FYNNEI. This CDR3 is CASSEERGAKNIQYF. CDR3 nucleotides: TGTGCCAGCAGTGAAGAAAGGGGAGCCAAAAACATTCAGTACTTC.

The rearrangement uses TRBV9 and TRBJ1-2; no clear D. Trimming stripped 4 bases from V and 8 bases from J, with 15 bases between. Germline loops: CDR1 SGDLS, CDR2 YYNGEE. CDR3 length: 13 amino acids. The CDR3: CASSPDIFGGYTF. CDR3 in DNA: TGTGCCAGCAGCCCCGACATCTTCGGGGGCTACACCTTC.

This clone was seen a few times. The CDR3 DNA follows: TGCGCCAGCAGCCAAGATCGAGCCGGGAAGACCTATGGCTACACCTTC. Protein: CASSQDRAGKTYGYTF. The V call is TRBV4-3, the J call TRBJ1-2, with D unclear. Per germline, CDR1 LGHNA and CDR2 YSLEER. The CDR3 contains 16 residues. Trimming took off 0 bases at V and 4 bases at J, with 15 bases between the two ends.

The chain combines TRBV7-2 with TRBJ2-3, with D hard to call. The V end lost 5 bases, the J end lost 2 bases, and 5 bases lay between the germline ends. The CDR3 has 12 amino acids. Looked up from germline, CDR1 is SGHTA and CDR2 is FQGNSA. The CDR3 bases are TGTGCCAGCAGCCGGACCACAGATACGCAGTATTTT. It yields the protein CASSRTTDTQYF.

The sample holds a few counts of this clone. The chain is built from TRBV7-2 and TRBJ2-1; D possibly matches TRBD1 or TRBD2 (6 bases each). V was pared by 2 bases and J by 7 bases, with 15 bases between. This CDR3 has 15 residues. Germline CDR1 SGHTA, CDR2 FQGNSA. CDR3 residues: CASSLLSGGRNEQFF. CDR3 DNA: TGTGCCAGCAGCTTACTTTCTGGGGGGCGGAATGAGCAGTTCTTC.